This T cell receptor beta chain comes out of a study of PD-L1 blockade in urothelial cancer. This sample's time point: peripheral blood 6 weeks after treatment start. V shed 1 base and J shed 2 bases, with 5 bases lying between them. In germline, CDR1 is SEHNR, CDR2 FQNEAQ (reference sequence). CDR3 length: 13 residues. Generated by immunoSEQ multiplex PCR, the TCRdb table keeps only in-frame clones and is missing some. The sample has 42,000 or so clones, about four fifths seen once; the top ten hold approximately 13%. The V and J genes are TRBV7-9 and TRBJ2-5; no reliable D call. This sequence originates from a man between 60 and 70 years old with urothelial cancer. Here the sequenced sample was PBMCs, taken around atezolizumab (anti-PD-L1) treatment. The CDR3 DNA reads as TGTGCCAGCAGCTTAGACGGTCAAGAGACCCAGTACTTC. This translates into CASSLDGQETQYF.